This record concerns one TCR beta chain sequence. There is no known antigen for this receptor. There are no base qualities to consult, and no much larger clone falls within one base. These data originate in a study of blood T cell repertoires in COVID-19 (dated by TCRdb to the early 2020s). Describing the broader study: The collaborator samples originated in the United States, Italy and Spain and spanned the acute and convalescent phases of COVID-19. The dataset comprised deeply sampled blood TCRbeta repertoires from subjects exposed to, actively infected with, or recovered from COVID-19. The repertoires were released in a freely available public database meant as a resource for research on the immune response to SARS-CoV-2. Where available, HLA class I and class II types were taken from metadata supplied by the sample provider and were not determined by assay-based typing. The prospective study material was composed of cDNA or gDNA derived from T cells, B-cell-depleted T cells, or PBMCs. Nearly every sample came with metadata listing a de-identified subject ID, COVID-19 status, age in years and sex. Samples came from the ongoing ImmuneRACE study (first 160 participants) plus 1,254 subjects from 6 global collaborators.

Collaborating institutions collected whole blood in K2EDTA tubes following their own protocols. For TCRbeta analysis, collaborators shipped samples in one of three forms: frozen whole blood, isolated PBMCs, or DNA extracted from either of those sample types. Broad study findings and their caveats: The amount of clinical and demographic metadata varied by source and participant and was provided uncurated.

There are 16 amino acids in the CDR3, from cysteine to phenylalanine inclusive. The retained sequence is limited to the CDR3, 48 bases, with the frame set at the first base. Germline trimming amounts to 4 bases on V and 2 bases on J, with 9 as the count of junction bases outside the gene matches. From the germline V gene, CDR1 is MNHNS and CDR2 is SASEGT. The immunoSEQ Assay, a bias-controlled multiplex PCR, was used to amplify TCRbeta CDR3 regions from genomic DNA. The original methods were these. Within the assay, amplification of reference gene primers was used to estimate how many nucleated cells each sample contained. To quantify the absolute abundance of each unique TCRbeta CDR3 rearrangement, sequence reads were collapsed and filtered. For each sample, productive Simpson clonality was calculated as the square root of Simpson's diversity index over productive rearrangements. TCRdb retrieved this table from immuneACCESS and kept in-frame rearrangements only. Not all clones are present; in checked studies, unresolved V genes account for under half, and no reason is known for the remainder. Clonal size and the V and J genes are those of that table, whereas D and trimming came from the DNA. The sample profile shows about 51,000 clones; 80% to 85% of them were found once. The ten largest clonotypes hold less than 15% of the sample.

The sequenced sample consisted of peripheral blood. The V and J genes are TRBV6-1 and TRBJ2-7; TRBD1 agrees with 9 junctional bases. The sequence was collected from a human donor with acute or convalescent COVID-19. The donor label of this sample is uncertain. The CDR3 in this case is CASSGVQGASAYEQYF. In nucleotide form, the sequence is TGTGCCAGCAGTGGGGTACAGGGGGCGTCCGCCTACGAGCAGTACTTC.